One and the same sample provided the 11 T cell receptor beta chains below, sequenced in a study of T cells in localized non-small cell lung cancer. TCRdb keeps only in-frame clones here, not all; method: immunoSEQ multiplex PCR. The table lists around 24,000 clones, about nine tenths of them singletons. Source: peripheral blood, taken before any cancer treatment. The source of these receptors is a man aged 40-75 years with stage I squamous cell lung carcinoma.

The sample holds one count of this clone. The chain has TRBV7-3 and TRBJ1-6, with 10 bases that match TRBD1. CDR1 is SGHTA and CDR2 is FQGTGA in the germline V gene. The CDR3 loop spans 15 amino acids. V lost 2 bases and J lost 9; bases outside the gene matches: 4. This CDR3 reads CASSLSGQGSSPLHF. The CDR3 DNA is TGTGCCAGCAGCTTATCGGGACAGGGGAGTTCACCCCTCCACTTT. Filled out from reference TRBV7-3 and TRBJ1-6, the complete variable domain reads GAGVSQTPSNKVTEKGKYVELRCDPISGHTALYWYRQSLGQGPEFLIYFQGTGAADDSGLPNDRFFAVRPEGSVSTLKIQRTERGDSAVYLCASSLSGQGSSPLHFGNGTRLTVT.

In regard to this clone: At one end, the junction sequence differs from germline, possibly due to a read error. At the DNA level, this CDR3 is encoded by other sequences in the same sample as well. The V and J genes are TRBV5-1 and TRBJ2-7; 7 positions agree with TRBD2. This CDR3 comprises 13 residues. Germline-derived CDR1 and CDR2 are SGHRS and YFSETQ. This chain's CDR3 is CASSSGGLGEQYF. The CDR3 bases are TGCGCCAGCAGCTCGGGAGGCTTGGGCGAGCAGTACTTT.

For the CDR3, the DNA is TGTGCCAGCAGCGTTACTCCCGGGACAGGGGGCAGGCAGTACTTC. It is translated as CASSVTPGTGGRQYF. The V call is TRBV9, the J call TRBJ2-7; 12 bases agree with TRBD1. Germline trimming cut 2 bases from V and 9 bases from J; bases unmatched to any gene: 9. The CDR3 sequence is 15 residues long. Germline CDR1 SGDLS, CDR2 YYNGEE.

This chain's CDR3 is CASSLTKFRADTGELFF. Written as DNA, the CDR3 is TGTGCCAGCAGCTTGACGAAGTTCCGGGCGGACACCGGGGAGCTGTTTTTT. The rearrangement links TRBV7-3 to TRBJ2-2, with D unresolved. V was pared by 3 bases and J by 3 bases, with 17 bases between. There are 17 residues in the CDR3. Germline V gene lookup returns CDR1 SGHTA and CDR2 FQGTGA.

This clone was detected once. The CDR3 DNA follows: TGTGCCAGAAGCCCAAGGACAGGGGGGTTGGATAATGAAAAACTGTTTTTT. It encodes CARSPRTGGLDNEKLFF. The genes are TRBV7-5 and TRBJ1-4; whether TRBD1, the table's D call, matches the DNA was not checked. TRBV7-5 is flagged as a pseudogene. The CDR3 has 17 residues.

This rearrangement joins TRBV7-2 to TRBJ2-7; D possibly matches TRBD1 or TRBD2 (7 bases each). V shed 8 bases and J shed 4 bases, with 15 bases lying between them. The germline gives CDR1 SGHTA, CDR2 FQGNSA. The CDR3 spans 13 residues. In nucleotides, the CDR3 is TGTGCCAGCGGGAGGGACAGCCGTTACGAGCAGTACTTC. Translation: CASGRDSRYEQYF. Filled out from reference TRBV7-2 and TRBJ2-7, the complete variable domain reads GAGVSQSPSNKVTEKGKDVELRCDPISGHTALYWYRQSLGQGLEFLIYFQGNSAPDKSGLPSDRFSAERTGGSVSTLTIQRTQQEDSAVYLCASGRDSRYEQYFGPGTRLTVT.

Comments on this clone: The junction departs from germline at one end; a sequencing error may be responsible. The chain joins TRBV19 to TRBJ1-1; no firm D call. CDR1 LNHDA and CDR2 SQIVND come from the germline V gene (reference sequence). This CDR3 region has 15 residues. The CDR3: CASSMVPPGNAEAFF. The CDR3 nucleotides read TGTGCCAGTAGTATGGTTCCCCCGGGGAACGCTGAAGCTTTCTTT.

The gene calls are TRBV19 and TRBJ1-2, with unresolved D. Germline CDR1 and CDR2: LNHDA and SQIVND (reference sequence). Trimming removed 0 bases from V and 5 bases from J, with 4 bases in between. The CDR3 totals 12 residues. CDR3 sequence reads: CASSIDIYGYTF. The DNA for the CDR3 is TGTGCCAGTAGTATAGATATTTATGGCTACACCTTC.

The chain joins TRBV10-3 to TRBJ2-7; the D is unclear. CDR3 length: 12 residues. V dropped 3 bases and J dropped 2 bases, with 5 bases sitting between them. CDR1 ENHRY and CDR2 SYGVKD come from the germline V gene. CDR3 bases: TGTGCCATCAGTGACCATACCTACGAGCAGTACTTC. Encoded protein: CAISDHTYEQYF.

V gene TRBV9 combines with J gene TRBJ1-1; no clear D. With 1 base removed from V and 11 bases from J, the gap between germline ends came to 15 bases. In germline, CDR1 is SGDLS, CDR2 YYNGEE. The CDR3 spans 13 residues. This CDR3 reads CASSVLTDPVAFF. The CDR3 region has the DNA TGTGCCAGCAGCGTACTAACGGACCCTGTCGCTTTCTTT.

The CDR3 protein is CASTPGAGEYNEQFF. The CDR3 DNA is TGTGCCAGCACCCCCGGGGCGGGGGAATACAATGAGCAGTTCTTC. The chain combines TRBV5-4 with TRBJ2-1; TRBD2 matches at 7 bases. Germline CDR1 SGHNT, CDR2 YYREEE (reference sequence). This CDR3 contains 15 residues. Trimming at V came to 6 bases and at J to 4 bases, leaving 10 bases not matched to a gene.